The present T cell receptor beta chain was sequenced within a study of beta chain features in type 1 diabetes. Study overall: No age, gender or cell yield differences were seen between patients and healthy donors.

Researchers reported sorting CD4+ naive, central memory, regulatory and stem cell-like memory cells via CD45RO/CCR7/CD25/CD127/CD95/CD27. The study, taken as a whole, reports: The analysis here could not establish whether HLA type shapes TCRB rearrangement. People with Type 1 diabetes carried modestly yet significantly shorter TCRB CDR3s in all four CD4+ subsets. Within patients, naive, central memory and Treg TCRB repertoires seemed more similar than within healthy donors.

CDR3 length: 14 residues. Trimming pared 6 bases from V and 2 bases from J, leaving 13 bases between. The germline gives CDR1 ENHRY, CDR2 SYGVKD. On this clone: Its antigen remains unidentified.

cDNA synthesis used the whole RNA isolate, giving expressed TCRB sequences. TCRdb keeps only in-frame clones here, not all; method: immunoSEQ multiplex PCR. The table lists around 340,000 clones, 9.3% of them singletons. This chain connects TRBV10-3 to TRBJ1-2, with D maybe TRBD1 (6 bases). Sequenced input: central memory CD4+ T cells from blood. This TCR came from a young man with type 1 diabetes. The CDR3 region has the DNA TGTGCCATCAGGGGGGACACTAGCAACTATGGCTACACCTTC. Protein sequence: CAIRGDTSNYGYTF.